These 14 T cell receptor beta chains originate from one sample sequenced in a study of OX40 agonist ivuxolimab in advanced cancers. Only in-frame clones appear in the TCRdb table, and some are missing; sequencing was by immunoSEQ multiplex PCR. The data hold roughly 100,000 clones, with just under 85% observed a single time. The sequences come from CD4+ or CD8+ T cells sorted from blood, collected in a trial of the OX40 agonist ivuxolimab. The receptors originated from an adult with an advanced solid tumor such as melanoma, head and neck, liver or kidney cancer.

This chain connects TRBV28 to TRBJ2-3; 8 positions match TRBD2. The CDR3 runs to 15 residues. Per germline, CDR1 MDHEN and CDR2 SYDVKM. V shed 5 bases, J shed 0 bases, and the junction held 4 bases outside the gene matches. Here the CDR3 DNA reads TGTGCCAGCAGTACCGGGACTAGAAGCACAGATACGCAGTATTTT. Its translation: CASSTGTRSTDTQYF. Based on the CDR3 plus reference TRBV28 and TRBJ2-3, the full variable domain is DVKVTQSSRYLVKRTGEKVFLECVQDMDHENMFWYRQDPGLGLRLIYFSYDVKMKEKGDIPEGYSVSREKKERFSLILESASTNQTSMYLCASSTGTRSTDTQYFGPGTRLTVL.

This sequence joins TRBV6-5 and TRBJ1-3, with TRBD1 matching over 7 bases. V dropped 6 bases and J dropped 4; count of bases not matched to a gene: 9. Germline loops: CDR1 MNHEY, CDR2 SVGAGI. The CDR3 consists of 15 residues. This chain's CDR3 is CASRLRGTVGNTIYF. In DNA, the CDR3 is TGTGCCAGCAGACTACGTGGGACAGTCGGAAACACCATATATTTT.

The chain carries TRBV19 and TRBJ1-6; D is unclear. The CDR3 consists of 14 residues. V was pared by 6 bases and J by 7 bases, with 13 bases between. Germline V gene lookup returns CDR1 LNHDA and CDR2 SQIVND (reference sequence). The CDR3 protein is CASRLNPGNSPLHF. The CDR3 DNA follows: TGTGCCAGTAGACTCAATCCGGGGAATTCACCCCTCCACTTT.

CDR3 in DNA: TGTGCCAGCTCAAGGGGGGCAAGCGGGAGACTGTACGAGCAGTACTTC. This gives the protein CASSRGASGRLYEQYF. The chain joins TRBV18 to TRBJ2-7, with TRBD2 matching 8 bases. CDR1 and CDR2 from the germline V gene are KGHSH and LQKENI. CDR3 size: 16 residues. After removal of 5 bases from V and 4 bases from J, the junction contained 13 bases not matched to a gene. The complete variable domain, with remaining parts taken from reference TRBV18 and TRBJ2-7, reads NAGVMQNPRHLVRRRGQEARLRCSPMKGHSHVYWYRQLPEEGLKFMVYLQKENIIDESGMPKERFSAEFPKEGPSILRIQQVVRGDSAAYFCASSRGASGRLYEQYFGPGTRLTVT.

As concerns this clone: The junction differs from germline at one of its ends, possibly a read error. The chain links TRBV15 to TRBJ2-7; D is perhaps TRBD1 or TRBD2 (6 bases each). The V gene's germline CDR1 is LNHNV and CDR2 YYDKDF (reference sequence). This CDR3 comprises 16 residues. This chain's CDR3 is CATSRERGQLSSEQYF. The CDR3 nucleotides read TGTGCCACCAGCAGAGAGCGGGGACAACTTTCCTCCGAGCAGTACTTC.

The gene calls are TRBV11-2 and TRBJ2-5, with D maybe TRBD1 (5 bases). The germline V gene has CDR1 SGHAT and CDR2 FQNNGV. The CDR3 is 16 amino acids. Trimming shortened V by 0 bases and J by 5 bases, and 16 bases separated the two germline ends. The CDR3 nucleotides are TGTGCCAGCAGCTTAGACCCCGCCAGGGCGCGGGAGACCCAGTACTTC. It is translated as CASSLDPARARETQYF. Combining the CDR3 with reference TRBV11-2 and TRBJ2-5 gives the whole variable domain EAGVAQSPRYKIIEKRQSVAFWCNPISGHATLYWYQQILGQGPKLLIQFQNNGVVDDSQLPKDRFSAERLKGVDSTLKIQPAKLEDSAVYLCASSLDPARARETQYFGPGTRLLVL.

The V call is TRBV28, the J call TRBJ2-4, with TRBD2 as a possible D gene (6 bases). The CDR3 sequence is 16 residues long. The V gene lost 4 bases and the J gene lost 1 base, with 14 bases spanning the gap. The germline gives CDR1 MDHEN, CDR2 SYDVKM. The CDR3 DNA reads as TGTGCCAGCAGTTCCTCCGGGGAGGCGGCCAAAAACATTCAGTACTTC. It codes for CASSSSGEAAKNIQYF. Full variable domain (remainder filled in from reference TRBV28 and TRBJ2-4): DVKVTQSSRYLVKRTGEKVFLECVQDMDHENMFWYRQDPGLGLRLIYFSYDVKMKEKGDIPEGYSVSREKKERFSLILESASTNQTSMYLCASSSSGEAAKNIQYFGAGTRLSVL.

In DNA form, the CDR3 reads TGTGCCAGTACCGAACGGGGACACGTAAGCAATCAGCCCCAGCATTTT. Protein product: CASTERGHVSNQPQHF. The rearrangement links TRBV14 to TRBJ1-5; the D gene is possibly TRBD1 (6 bases). CDR1 SGHDN and CDR2 FVKESK come from the germline V gene. This CDR3 has 16 amino acids. Deletions cut 9 bases from V and 1 base from J, with 19 bases between.

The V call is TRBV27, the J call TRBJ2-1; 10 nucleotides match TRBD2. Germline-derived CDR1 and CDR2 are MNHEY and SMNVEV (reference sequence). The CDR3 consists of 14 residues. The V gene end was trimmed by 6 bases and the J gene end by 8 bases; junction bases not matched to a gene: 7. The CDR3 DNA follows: TGTGCCAGCAGATGGAGGACTAGCGGCCATGAGCAGTTCTTC. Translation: CASRWRTSGHEQFF.

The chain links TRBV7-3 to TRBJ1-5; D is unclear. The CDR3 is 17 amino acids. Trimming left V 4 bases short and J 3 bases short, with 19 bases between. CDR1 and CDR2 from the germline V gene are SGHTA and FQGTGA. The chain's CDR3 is CASSSLGRKGVNQPQHF. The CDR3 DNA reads TGTGCCAGCAGCTCCCTGGGCAGGAAAGGAGTCAATCAGCCCCAGCATTTT.

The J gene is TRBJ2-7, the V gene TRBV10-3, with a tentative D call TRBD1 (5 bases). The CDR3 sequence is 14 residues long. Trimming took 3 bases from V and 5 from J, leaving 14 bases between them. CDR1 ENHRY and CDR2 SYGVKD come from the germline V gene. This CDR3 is CAISDLGQGNEQYF. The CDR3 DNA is TGTGCCATCAGTGATTTAGGGCAGGGAAACGAGCAGTACTTC.

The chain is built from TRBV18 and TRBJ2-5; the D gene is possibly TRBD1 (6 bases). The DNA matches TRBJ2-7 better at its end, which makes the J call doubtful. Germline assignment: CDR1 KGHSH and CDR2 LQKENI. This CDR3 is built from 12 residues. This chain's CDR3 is CASSRDKNEQYF. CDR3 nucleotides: TGTGCCAGCTCACGGGACAAAAACGAGCAGTACTTC.

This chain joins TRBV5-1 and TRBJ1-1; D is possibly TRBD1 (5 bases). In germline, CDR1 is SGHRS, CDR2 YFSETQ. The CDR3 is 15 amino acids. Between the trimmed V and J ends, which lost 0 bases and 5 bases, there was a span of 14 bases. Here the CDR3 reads CASSLGDGPGTEAFF. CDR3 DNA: TGCGCCAGCAGCTTGGGGGACGGTCCGGGGACTGAAGCTTTCTTT.

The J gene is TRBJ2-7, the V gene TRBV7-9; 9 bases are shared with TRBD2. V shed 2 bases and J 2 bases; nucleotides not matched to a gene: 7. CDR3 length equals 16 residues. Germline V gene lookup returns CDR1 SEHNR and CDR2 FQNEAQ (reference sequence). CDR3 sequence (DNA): TGTGCCAGCAGCTTAAGTCTAGCGGGGCCAACCTACGAGCAGTACTTC. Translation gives CASSLSLAGPTYEQYF.